This entry is about one TCR beta chain. This sample was taken from a study of cytomegalovirus exposure and HLA in healthy donors. With 60 Vbeta and 13 Jbeta primers, the PCR was carried out. The assay was immunoSEQ multiplex PCR, and TCRdb's table has in-frame clones only and misses some. The repertoire table contains around 110,000 clones. Germline V gene sequence: CDR1 SGHAT, CDR2 FQDESV (reference sequence). Trimming took off 4 bases at V and 4 bases at J, with 16 bases between the two ends. The CDR3 is 15 amino acids. The receptor comes from a man aged 25-45 years in good health and CMV-seronegative. The specimen was PBMCs. The chain combines TRBV11-1 with TRBJ1-1; D gene ambiguous. The CDR3 loop is CASSSLRDGSTEAFF. For the CDR3, the DNA is TGTGCCAGCAGCTCCCTGCGTGATGGGAGCACTGAAGCTTTCTTT.